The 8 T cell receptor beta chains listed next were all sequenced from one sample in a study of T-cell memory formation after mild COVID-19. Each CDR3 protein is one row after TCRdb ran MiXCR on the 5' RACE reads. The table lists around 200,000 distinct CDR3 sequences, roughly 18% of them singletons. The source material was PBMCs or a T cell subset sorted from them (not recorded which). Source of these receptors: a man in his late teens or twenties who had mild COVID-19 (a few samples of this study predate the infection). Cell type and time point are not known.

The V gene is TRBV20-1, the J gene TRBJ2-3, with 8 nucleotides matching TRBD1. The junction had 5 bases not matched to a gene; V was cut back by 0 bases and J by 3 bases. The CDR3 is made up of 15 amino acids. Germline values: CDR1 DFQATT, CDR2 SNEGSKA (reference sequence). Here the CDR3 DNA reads TGCAGTGCTAGAGATTGGCAGGGGGCTACAGATACGCAGTATTTT. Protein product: CSARDWQGATDTQYF.

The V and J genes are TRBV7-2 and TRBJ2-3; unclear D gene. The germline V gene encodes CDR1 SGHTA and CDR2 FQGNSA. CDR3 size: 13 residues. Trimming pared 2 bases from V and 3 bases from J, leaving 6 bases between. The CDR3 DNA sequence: TGTGCCAGCAGCTTACTAGAAACAGATACGCAGTATTTT. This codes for CASSLLETDTQYF. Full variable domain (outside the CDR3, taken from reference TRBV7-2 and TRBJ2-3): GAGVSQSPSNKVTEKGKDVELRCDPISGHTALYWYRQSLGQGLEFLIYFQGNSAPDKSGLPSDRFSAERTGGSVSTLTIQRTQQEDSAVYLCASSLLETDTQYFGPGTRLTVL.

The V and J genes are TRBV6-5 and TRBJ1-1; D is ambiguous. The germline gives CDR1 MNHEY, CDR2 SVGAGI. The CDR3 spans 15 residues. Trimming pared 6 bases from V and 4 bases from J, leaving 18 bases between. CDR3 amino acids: CASSRVPVGITEAFF. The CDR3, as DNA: TGTGCCAGCAGCCGCGTTCCGGTAGGGATCACTGAAGCTTTCTTT.

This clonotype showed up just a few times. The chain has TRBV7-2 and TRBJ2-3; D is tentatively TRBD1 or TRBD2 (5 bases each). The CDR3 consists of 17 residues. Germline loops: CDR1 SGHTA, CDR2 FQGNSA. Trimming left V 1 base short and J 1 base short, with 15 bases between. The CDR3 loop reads CASSLGGTPSRTDTQYF. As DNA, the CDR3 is TGTGCCAGCAGCTTAGGGGGGACCCCTAGCCGCACAGATACGCAGTATTTT.

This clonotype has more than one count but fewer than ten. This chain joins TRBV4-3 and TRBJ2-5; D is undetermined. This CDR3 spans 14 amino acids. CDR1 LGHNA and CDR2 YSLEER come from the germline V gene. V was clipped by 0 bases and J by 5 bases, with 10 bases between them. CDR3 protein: CASSQDQVVETQYF. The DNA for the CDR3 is TGCGCCAGCAGCCAAGATCAGGTTGTGGAGACCCAGTACTTC.

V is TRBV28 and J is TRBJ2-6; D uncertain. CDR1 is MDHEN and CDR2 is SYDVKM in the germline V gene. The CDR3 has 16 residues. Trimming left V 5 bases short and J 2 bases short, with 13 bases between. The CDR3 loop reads CASSPSSRTGANVLTF. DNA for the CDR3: TGTGCCAGCAGTCCGTCGTCCAGGACTGGGGCCAACGTCCTGACTTTC.

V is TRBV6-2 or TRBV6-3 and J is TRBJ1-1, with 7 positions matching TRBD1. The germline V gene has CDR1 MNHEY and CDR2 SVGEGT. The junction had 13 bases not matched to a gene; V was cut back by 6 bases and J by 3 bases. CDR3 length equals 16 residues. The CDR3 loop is CASSRIRQGADTEAFF. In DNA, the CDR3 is TGTGCCAGCAGCCGTATCCGACAGGGCGCGGACACTGAAGCTTTCTTT.

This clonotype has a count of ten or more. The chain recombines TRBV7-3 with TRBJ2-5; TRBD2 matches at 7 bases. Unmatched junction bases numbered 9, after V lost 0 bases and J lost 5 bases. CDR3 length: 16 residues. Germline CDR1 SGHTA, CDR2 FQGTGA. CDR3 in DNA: TGTGCCAGCAGCTTAACCGGGGGGAGTTCTCGGGAGACCCAGTACTTC. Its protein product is CASSLTGGSSRETQYF.